This TCR beta chain was sequenced for a study of blood T cell repertoires in COVID-19. The CDR3 covers 12 residues. Germline CDR1 and CDR2: LGHDT and YNNKEL (reference sequence). Germline trimming cut 4 bases from V and 5 bases from J; bases unmatched to any gene: 0. The repertoire was sequenced with immunoSEQ multiplex PCR; TCRdb's copy has only in-frame clones and lacks some. In the table there are roughly 250,000 clones, 75% to 90% of which are singletons. The TCR comes from a man between 25 and 39 years old with acute or convalescent COVID-19. Input material: peripheral blood. The chain employs TRBV3-1 (or the pseudogene TRBV3-2) and TRBJ2-5, with 8 positions matching TRBD2. CDR3 sequence (DNA): TGTGCCAGCAGCCCGGGGGGGGAGACCCAGTACTTC. Translated: CASSPGGETQYF.